Given below is one TCR beta chain in context. TCRdb's copy holds only in-frame clones and misses some; the assay was immunoSEQ multiplex PCR. The sample yields fewer than 400,000 clones, 80% to 90% seen once. Germline values: CDR1 KGHSH, CDR2 LQKENI. The CDR3 has 16 amino acids. Trimming took 4 bases from V and 2 from J; bases not matched to a gene: 6. The data stem from a study of blood T cell repertoires in COVID-19. The chain has TRBV18 and TRBJ2-7; TRBD2 matches at 12 bases. Sequenced material: peripheral blood. This clonotype originated in a man between 25 and 39 years old with active or convalescent COVID-19. CDR3: CASSLKRLAGAYEQYF. Written as DNA, the CDR3 is TGTGCCAGCTCACTCAAACGACTAGCGGGGGCCTACGAGCAGTACTTC.